The 17 T cell receptor beta chains presented below share a single source sample, sequenced in a study of T cells in Graves' hyperthyroidism and ophthalmopathy. From RNA transcripts, TCR beta CDR3 regions were amplified. The TCR CDR3 first-round RT-PCR relied on the HTBI primer set. TCRdb re-analysed the multiplex PCR reads in MiXCR, keeping a single row per CDR3 protein. The top ten clones hold roughly 12% of a sample with about 58,000 distinct CDR3 sequences, around half of them seen once. Material for sequencing was blood. These receptor sequences come from a woman aged 30 to 39 with Graves' ophthalmopathy.

The chain joins TRBV29-1 to TRBJ1-2; tentatively, D is TRBD1 (5 bases). The germline gives CDR1 SQVTM, CDR2 ANQGSEA. Trimming took off 4 bases at V and 4 bases at J, with 13 bases between the two ends. The CDR3 contains 13 residues. The CDR3 sequence is CSVGSGRVYGYTF. The CDR3 DNA reads TGCAGCGTTGGATCAGGGCGTGTCTATGGCTACACCTTC. The full variable domain, with the rest looked up from reference TRBV29-1 and TRBJ1-2, is SAVISQKPSRDICQRGTSLTIQCQVDSQVTMMFWYRQQPGQSLTLIATANQGSEATYESGFVIDKFPISRPNLTFSTLTVSNMSPEDSSIYLCSVGSGRVYGYTFGSGTRLTVV.

The chain couples TRBV2 to TRBJ2-5; TRBD1 might be the D (5 bases). Trimming took 6 bases from V and 7 from J, leaving 9 bases between them. CDR3 length: 11 residues. Germline V gene lookup returns CDR1 SNHLY and CDR2 FYNNEI. CDR3: CASRLTGTQYF. The CDR3 DNA sequence: TGTGCCAGCAGACTTACAGGGACCCAGTACTTC.

The V call is TRBV2, the J call TRBJ1-5; D gene unclear. In germline, CDR1 is SNHLY, CDR2 FYNNEI. The CDR3 runs to 15 residues. V lost 3 bases and J 14 bases, leaving 23 bases between the germline ends. The CDR3 loop is CASSDGRAAESYEHF. The CDR3 coding sequence is TGTGCCAGCAGTGACGGTAGGGCAGCGGAGTCCTACGAGCATTTT. The full variable domain, completed using reference TRBV2 and TRBJ1-5, is EPEVTQTPSHQVTQMGQEVILRCVPISNHLYFYWYRQILGQKVEFLVSFYNNEISEKSEIFDDQFSVERPDGSNFTLKIRSTKLEDSAMYFCASSDGRAAESYEHFGDGTRLSIL.

In its sample, this clonotype was seen once. Because the CDR3 is missing its conserved closing phenylalanine or tryptophan, this is likely a read error. The DNA is left out, because the CDR3 cannot be placed on it with certainty; the CDR3 is given as TCRdb lists it. The chain is built from TRBV24-1 and TRBJ1-1; the DNA was not used to check the table's D call, TRBD1. The CDR3 length is 9 residues, termini included. Germline CDR1 is KGHDR and CDR2 is SFDVKD. The CDR3 loop is CATSDQGFY.

This clonotype was observed at least ten times. An end of the junction does not agree with germline; a read error may underlie this. J is TRBJ1-6 and V is TRBV6-1; D unresolved. There are 13 residues in the CDR3. Germline V lookup: CDR1 MNHNS, CDR2 SASEGT. CDR3 nucleotides: TGTGCCAGCAGTTATCCAAGTAATTCATCCCTCCACTTT. Residues: CASSYPSNSSLHF.

The genes are TRBV11-2 and TRBJ1-2; 8 bases are shared with TRBD1. The CDR3 runs 17 residues. V was pared by 0 bases and J by 4 bases, with 10 bases of the junction left unmatched. Germline V gives CDR1 SGHAT, CDR2 FQNNGV. CDR3 region: CASSLDSAQGVGYGYTF. In nucleotides, the CDR3 is TGTGCCAGCAGCTTAGATTCGGCACAGGGGGTGGGCTATGGCTACACCTTC.

A single count supports this clonotype. The CDR3 end shows no conserved phenylalanine or tryptophan, and so a read error is likely. The DNA is omitted, as the CDR3 cannot be located on it reliably, and the CDR3 follows TCRdb's listing. This chain connects TRBV20-1 to TRBJ2-7; the DNA was not used to check the table's D call, TRBD2. Germline V gives CDR1 DFQATT, CDR2 SNEGSKA (reference sequence). The CDR3 is 13 amino acids long, termini counted. The chain's CDR3 is CSAILAGVGEQHL.

The rearrangement links TRBV30 to TRBJ1-2; TRBD1 is a possible D gene (6 bases). Trimming took 1 base from V and 14 from J, leaving 20 bases between them. The CDR3 consists of 13 residues. Germline assignment: CDR1 GTSNPN and CDR2 SVGIG (reference sequence). CDR3: CAWSALTVGACTF. CDR3 DNA: TGTGCCTGGAGTGCTCTAACGGTGGGGGCTTGTACCTTC.

In its sample, this clonotype was seen many times. At one boundary the junction diverges from the germline segment, which might be a read error. This chain links TRBV4-2 with TRBJ2-5; a possible D gene is TRBD2 (6 bases). This CDR3 has 16 residues. The germline CDR1 and CDR2 sequences are LGHNA and YNFKEQ. The CDR3 DNA sequence: TGTGCCAGCAGCCAAGGTCTCGGAGGGTTGCAAGCGACCCAGTACTTC. The encoded protein is CASSQGLGGLQATQYF.

This clonotype was detected many times. V is TRBV5-6 and J is TRBJ2-1; TRBD2 matches 11 bases. CDR3 length: 16 amino acids. Germline V CDR1 and CDR2: SGHDT, YYEEEE. V shed 2 bases and J 4 bases; nucleotides not matched to a gene: 5. The CDR3 DNA reads as TGTGCCAGCAGCTTTATAGCGGGAGGGCAGTACAATGAGCAGTTCTTC. Its protein product is CASSFIAGGQYNEQFF. The complete variable domain, with remaining parts taken from reference TRBV5-6 and TRBJ2-1, reads DAGVTQSPTHLIKTRGQQVTLRCSPKSGHDTVSWYQQALGQGPQFIFQYYEEEERQRGNFPDRFSGHQFPNYSSELNVNALLLGDSALYLCASSFIAGGQYNEQFFGPGTRLTVL.

This clonotype was found many times. Here the CDR3 reads CASSQETGVGGNTIYF. The CDR3 DNA is TGTGCCAGCAGCCAGGAGACAGGTGTGGGCGGAAACACCATATATTTT. This chain uses TRBV16 with TRBJ1-3; maybe TRBD1 (6 bases). The CDR3 runs to 16 residues. Germline assignment: CDR1 KGHSY and CDR2 FQNENV. V shed 3 bases and J shed 4 bases, with 16 bases lying between them.

For this clonotype: This is likely a read error, given that the CDR3 carries no conserved phenylalanine or tryptophan at its end. The chain combines TRBV6-1 with TRBJ2-1; TRBD1 is a possible D gene (6 bases). Germline CDR1 MNHNS, CDR2 SASEGT. The CDR3 length is 13 residues. V was shortened by 0 bases and J by 12 bases, with 12 bases between the two germline ends. The CDR3 region is CASSEALGGGQFS. CDR3 in DNA: TGTGCCAGCAGTGAAGCGCTAGGGGGTGGGCAGTTCTCC.

The J gene is TRBJ1-5, the V gene TRBV7-4; unclear D gene. This CDR3 has 14 residues. Germline V gene lookup returns CDR1 SGHVT and CDR2 SQSDAQ. V lost 6 bases and J lost 9, with 18 bases in between. The CDR3 region has the DNA TGTGCCAGCAGTGGTTTAGGCTCTGGACGGCCCCAGCATTTT. Protein product: CASSGLGSGRPQHF.

Of note for this clonotype: The CDR3 carries no conserved terminal phenylalanine or tryptophan, so it likely arises from a read error. The chain joins TRBV6-5 to TRBJ2-3, with 7 bases identical to TRBD2. Germline CDR1 reads MNHEY; CDR2 reads SVGAGI. The CDR3 totals 15 residues. This CDR3 is CASSYSEAGSDRQYL. The CDR3 bases are TGTGCTAGCAGTTACTCGGAAGCGGGAAGTGATCGGCAGTATCTT.

This clonotype has a count of ten or more. This chain joins TRBV5-1 and TRBJ1-1; D ambiguous. The CDR3 covers 16 residues. Germline assignment: CDR1 SGHRS and CDR2 YFSETQ. Trimming cost V 0 bases and J 4 bases, with 16 bases left between them. CDR3 DNA: TGCGCCAGCAGCTTGGCCCCCACCACGGGAGGCACTGAAGCTTTCTTT. Encoded protein: CASSLAPTTGGTEAFF.

Many counts were recorded for this clonotype. This chain links TRBV4-2 with TRBJ2-2; TRBD2 aligns across 10 bases. The CDR3 covers 18 residues. The junction had 10 bases not matched to a gene; V was cut back by 0 bases and J by 6 bases. Germline lookup yields CDR1 LGHNA and CDR2 YNFKEQ. This chain's CDR3 is CASSQDPTSGAGAGELFF. The CDR3 bases are TGTGCCAGCAGCCAAGACCCCACTAGCGGGGCCGGCGCCGGGGAGCTGTTTTTT.

On this clonotype: This CDR3 is missing its conserved last phenylalanine or tryptophan, likely due to a read error. The DNA is omitted, as the CDR3 cannot be located on it reliably, and the CDR3 follows TCRdb's listing. This chain joins TRBV12-3 or TRBV12-4 and TRBJ2-1. The length of the CDR3 is 9 amino acids, counting both ends. The CDR3 loop reads CASRPMDGS.